A single sample is the source of the 18 T cell receptor beta chains below, sequenced in a study of molecular identifiers for immune sequencing clone quantification. TCRdb re-analysed the PCR reads in MiXCR, keeping a single row per CDR3 protein. The sample consists of over 600,000 distinct CDR3 sequences, about 20% of them appearing once. Specimen: naive CD8+ T cells from blood, with Jurkat cell RNA spiked in. Subset indicated: FACS-sorted CD8+CD4-CCR7+CD45RA+ naive T cells. Source of these receptors: a human donor in good health. Some libraries in this study had Jurkat cell RNA spiked in.

This clonotype was counted many times. The V gene is TRBV7-9, the J gene TRBJ2-7; 9 nucleotides align to TRBD1. Germline V gene data show CDR1 as SEHNR and CDR2 as FQNEAQ (reference sequence). With V trimmed by 4 bases and J by 2 bases, 6 bases remained unmatched. This CDR3 region has 15 residues. As DNA, the CDR3 is TGTGCCAGCAGCTCAGGGGGACAGGGAGCCTACGAGCAGTACTTC. Translated: CASSSGGQGAYEQYF.

This clonotype was recorded at least ten times. This chain uses TRBV6-2 or TRBV6-3 with TRBJ1-1, with D tentatively TRBD1 (6 bases). The germline V gene has CDR1 MNHEY and CDR2 SVGEGT. Trimming cost V 6 bases and J 1 base, with 15 bases left between them. The CDR3 totals 15 residues. The CDR3 region has the DNA TGTGCCAGCAGCTTCACCGGGACATCGAACACTGAAGCTTTCTTT. It encodes CASSFTGTSNTEAFF.

This clonotype was seen ten or more times. The chain recombines TRBV7-9 with TRBJ2-3, with 11 bases identical to TRBD1. V dropped 4 bases and J dropped 4; count of bases not matched to a gene: 4. Germline V lookup: CDR1 SEHNR, CDR2 FQNEAQ (reference sequence). This CDR3 has 15 amino acids. CDR3 in amino acids: CASSYGQGAADTQYF. Written as DNA, the CDR3 is TGTGCCAGCAGCTACGGACAGGGGGCCGCAGATACGCAGTATTTT.

There are many counts of this clonotype. The chain joins TRBV4-1 to TRBJ2-2; 9 positions agree with TRBD2. The CDR3 consists of 18 residues. Germline CDR1 reads MGHRA; CDR2 reads YSYEKL. The V and J ends lost 2 bases and 5 bases, in that order; junction bases with no gene match: 12. The CDR3 sequence is CASSQPRPSGGLTGELFF. The CDR3 DNA reads TGCGCCAGCAGCCAACCACGCCCGAGCGGGGGGTTGACCGGGGAGCTGTTTTTT.

The table lists this clonotype with many counts. The chain has TRBV4-1 and TRBJ1-5, with a tentative D call TRBD1 (5 bases). Germline lookup yields CDR1 MGHRA and CDR2 YSYEKL. The CDR3 extends over 17 amino acids. The V and J ends lost 0 bases and 5 bases respectively, with 17 bases between them. In nucleotides, the CDR3 is TGCGCCAGCAGCCAAGATCGCCTGGCGGACACACATCAGCCCCAGCATTTT. It specifies CASSQDRLADTHQPQHF.

This clonotype was observed at least ten times. The rearrangement uses TRBV25-1 and TRBJ2-5; no firm D call. Germline V gene data show CDR1 as MGHDK and CDR2 as SYGVNS. V was cut by 1 base and J by 5 bases, with 8 bases left in between. The CDR3 totals 13 residues. The CDR3 DNA reads as TGTGCCAGCAGTGAATCCCTGGCTGAGACCCAGTACTTC. This encodes CASSESLAETQYF. The complete variable domain, with remaining parts taken from reference TRBV25-1 and TRBJ2-5, reads EADIYQTPRYLVIGTGKKITLECSQTMGHDKMYWYQQDPGMELHLIHYSYGVNSTEKGDLSSESTVSRIRTEHFPLTLESARPSHTSQYLCASSESLAETQYFGPGTRLLVL.

In its sample, this clonotype was seen a few times. At one boundary the junction diverges from the germline segment, which might be a read error. The CDR3 coding sequence is TGTGCCAGCAGGGGGGAGGGCTACGGGCAGTACTTC. Translation: CASRGEGYGQYF. The gene calls are TRBV28 and TRBJ2-7; 7 bases map to TRBD2. This CDR3 contains 12 residues. Germline values: CDR1 MDHEN, CDR2 SYDVKM. The complete variable domain, with remaining parts taken from reference TRBV28 and TRBJ2-7, reads DVKVTQSSRYLVKRTGEKVFLECVQDMDHENMFWYRQDPGLGLRLIYFSYDVKMKEKGDIPEGYSVSREKKERFSLILESASTNQTSMYLCASRGEGYGQYFGPGTRLTVT.

This chain connects TRBV9 to TRBJ2-1; 8 positions agree with TRBD2. Unmatched junction bases numbered 8, after V lost 3 bases and J lost 15 bases. Germline-derived CDR1 and CDR2 are SGDLS and YYNGEE. The CDR3 spans 12 residues. The CDR3 nucleotides are TGTGCCAGCAGCGCCGGGGGGGAGATGGTGTTCTTC. Amino acids: CASSAGGEMVFF.

A word on this clonotype: Possible read error: a much larger clone is one base away. J is TRBJ2-2 and V is TRBV4-2; 14 nucleotides align to TRBD2. Germline V CDR1 and CDR2: LGHNA, YNFKEQ. This CDR3 region has 17 residues. CDR3 in amino acids: CVTDGGTSGRNTGELFF. The CDR3, as DNA: TGTGTCACCGACGGGGGGACTAGCGGGAGGAACACCGGGGAGCTGTTTTTT.

This clonotype was observed a few times. The chain links TRBV6-5 to TRBJ2-5, with TRBD1 identical over 7 bases. With 6 bases clipped from V and 5 bases from J, the junction kept 3 bases outside the gene matches. The CDR3 contains 12 residues. The V gene's germline CDR1 is MNHEY and CDR2 SVGAGI. The CDR3 region has the DNA TGTGCCAGCAGCGACAGGGTTGAGACCCAGTACTTC. Translating gives CASSDRVETQYF.

About this clonotype: Just one base apart from a much larger clone, this may be a read error. The chain has TRBV27 and TRBJ1-1; 7 nucleotides align to TRBD1. Germline CDR1 reads MNHEY; CDR2 reads SMNVEV (reference sequence). CDR3 length: 14 residues. The CDR3 coding sequence is TGTGCCAGCAGTTTAGATTCCAGGGGGACTGAAGCTCTCTTT. It is translated as CASSLDSRGTEALF.

As to this clonotype: A read error may be the cause here, since a much bigger clone is one base away. The chain uses TRBV4-3 and TRBJ2-5; D could derive from TRBD1 or TRBD2 (6 bases each). Germline lookup yields CDR1 LGHNA and CDR2 YSLEER. The V gene lost 3 bases and the J gene lost 0 bases, with 26 bases spanning the gap. The CDR3 has 20 residues. The CDR3 is CASSQGARDSISLYQETQYF. The CDR3 nucleotides read TGCGCCAGCAGCCAGGGGGCCCGGGACTCCATCTCGCTGTACCAAGAGACCCAGTACTTC.

This clonotype was observed many times. The chain joins TRBV6-5 to TRBJ2-1; D might be TRBD2 (7 bases). The germline V and J ends were trimmed by 2 bases and 6 bases, with 11 bases remaining between them. The CDR3 is made up of 14 amino acids. Germline CDR1 reads MNHEY; CDR2 reads SVGAGI. CDR3: CASSYGLGGNEQFF. CDR3 coding DNA: TGTGCCAGCAGTTACGGACTAGGGGGCAATGAGCAGTTCTTC.

This clonotype was picked up many times. This chain uses TRBV2 with TRBJ1-3; tentative D call: TRBD1 (6 bases). The V gene lost 5 bases and the J gene lost 0 bases, with 14 bases spanning the gap. Germline CDR1 is SNHLY and CDR2 is FYNNEI. CDR3 size: 16 residues. CDR3 sequence reads: CASSRRGQSSGNTIYF. The CDR3 DNA reads TGTGCCAGCAGTCGCAGGGGCCAGAGCTCTGGAAACACCATATATTTT.

This clonotype was recorded a few times. This chain joins TRBV7-6 and TRBJ2-7, with 8 positions matching TRBD1. The J segment lost 4 bases and the V segment lost 2 bases, leaving 7 bases of the junction unmatched. Per the germline V gene, CDR1 is SGHVS and CDR2 is FNYEAQ. This CDR3 has 15 amino acids. CDR3 nucleotide sequence: TGTGCCAGCAGCTTAAACCCGACAGGGGTGTACGAGCAGTACTTC. It yields the protein CASSLNPTGVYEQYF. Complete variable domain (other parts from reference TRBV7-6 and TRBJ2-7): GAGVSQSPRYKVTKRGQDVALRCDPISGHVSLYWYRQALGQGPEFLTYFNYEAQQDKSGLPNDRFSAERPEGSISTLTIQRTEQRDSAMYRCASSLNPTGVYEQYFGPGTRLTVT.

Ten or more counts support this clonotype. This chain uses TRBV20-1 with TRBJ2-3; the match to TRBD2 covers 9 bases. Germline loops: CDR1 DFQATT, CDR2 SNEGSKA (reference sequence). CDR3 length: 17 residues. The V segment lost 1 base and the J segment 3 bases; nucleotides outside the gene matches: 11. The CDR3 bases are TGCAGTGCTAGAGGGGCGGGAGGGCCTTTTTGGACAGATACGCAGTATTTT. Residues: CSARGAGGPFWTDTQYF.

This clonotype was recorded at least ten times. The V gene is TRBV2, the J gene TRBJ2-3; 8 nucleotides line up with TRBD2. The V segment lost 9 bases and the J segment 5 bases; nucleotides outside the gene matches: 13. Germline assignment: CDR1 SNHLY and CDR2 FYNNEI. The CDR3 length is 15 residues. CDR3 sequence: CASRESRLAQDTQYF. The CDR3 DNA follows: TGTGCCAGTAGGGAAAGCCGACTAGCGCAAGATACGCAGTATTTT.

This clonotype occurred a few times. The chain carries TRBV4-3 and TRBJ2-1; 8 nucleotides agree with TRBD2. The J segment lost 0 bases and the V segment lost 1 base, leaving 14 bases of the junction unmatched. The CDR3 length is 20 residues. Germline V gene lookup returns CDR1 LGHNA and CDR2 YSLEER. The CDR3 nucleotides read TGCGCCAGCAGCCAAGCCGTGGTAAGAGCGGGAGCGAGCTCCTACAATGAGCAGTTCTTC. This codes for CASSQAVVRAGASSYNEQFF.